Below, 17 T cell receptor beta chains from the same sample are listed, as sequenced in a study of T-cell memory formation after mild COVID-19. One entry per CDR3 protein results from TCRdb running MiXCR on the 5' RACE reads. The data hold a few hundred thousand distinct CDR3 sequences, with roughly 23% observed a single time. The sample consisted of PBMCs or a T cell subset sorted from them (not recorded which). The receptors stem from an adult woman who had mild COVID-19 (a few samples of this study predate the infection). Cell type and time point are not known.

CDR3 sequence: CASSWGDYGYTF. CDR3 in DNA: TGTGCCAGCAGCTGGGGTGACTATGGCTACACCTTC. The rearrangement joins TRBV7-9 to TRBJ1-2; D not certain. This CDR3 is built from 12 residues. The V end was cut by 4 bases, the J end by 3 bases, with 6 bases between. Germline V gene data show CDR1 as SEHNR and CDR2 as FQNEAQ (reference sequence).

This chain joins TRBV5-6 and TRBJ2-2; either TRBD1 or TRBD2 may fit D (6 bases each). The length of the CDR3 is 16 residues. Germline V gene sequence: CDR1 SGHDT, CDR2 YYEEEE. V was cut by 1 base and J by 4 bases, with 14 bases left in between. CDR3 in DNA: TGTGCCAGCAGCTTGATCGGGGGCGGTGTCACCGGGGAGCTGTTTTTT. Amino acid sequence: CASSLIGGGVTGELFF. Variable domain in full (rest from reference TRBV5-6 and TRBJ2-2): DAGVTQSPTHLIKTRGQQVTLRCSPKSGHDTVSWYQQALGQGPQFIFQYYEEEERQRGNFPDRFSGHQFPNYSSELNVNALLLGDSALYLCASSLIGGGVTGELFFGEGSRLTVL.

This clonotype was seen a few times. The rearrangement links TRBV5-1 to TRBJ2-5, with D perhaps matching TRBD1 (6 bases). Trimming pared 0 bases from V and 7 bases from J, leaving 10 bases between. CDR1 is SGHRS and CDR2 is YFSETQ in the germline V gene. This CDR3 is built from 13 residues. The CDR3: CASSLEQGGTQYF. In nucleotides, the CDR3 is TGCGCCAGCAGCTTGGAACAGGGTGGGACCCAGTACTTC.

CDR3 amino acids: CASSQNSYNEQFF. For the CDR3, the DNA is TGCGCCAGCAGCCAAAATTCTTACAATGAGCAGTTCTTC. The V call is TRBV4-1, the J call TRBJ2-1; D is undetermined. V was clipped by 2 bases and J by 4 bases, with 6 bases between them. Per germline, CDR1 MGHRA and CDR2 YSYEKL. This CDR3 has 13 residues.

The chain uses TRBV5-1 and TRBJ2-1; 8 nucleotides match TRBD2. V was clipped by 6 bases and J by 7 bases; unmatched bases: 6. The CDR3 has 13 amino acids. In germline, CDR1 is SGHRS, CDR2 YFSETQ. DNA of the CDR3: TGCGCCAGCATGAGCGGGGGCCTTAATGAGCAGTTCTTC. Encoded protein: CASMSGGLNEQFF.

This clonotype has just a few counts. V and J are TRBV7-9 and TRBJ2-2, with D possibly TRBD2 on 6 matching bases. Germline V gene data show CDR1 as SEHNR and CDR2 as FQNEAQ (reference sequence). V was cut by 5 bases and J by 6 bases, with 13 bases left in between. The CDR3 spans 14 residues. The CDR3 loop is CASSLDWRAGELFF. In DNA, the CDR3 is TGTGCCAGCAGCCTCGATTGGAGGGCCGGGGAGCTGTTTTTT.

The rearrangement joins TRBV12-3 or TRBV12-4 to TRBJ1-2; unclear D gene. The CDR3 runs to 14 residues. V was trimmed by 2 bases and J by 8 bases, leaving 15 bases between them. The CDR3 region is CASSLSGGVNGYTF. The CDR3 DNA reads TGTGCCAGCAGTTTATCGGGCGGAGTCAACGGCTACACCTTC.

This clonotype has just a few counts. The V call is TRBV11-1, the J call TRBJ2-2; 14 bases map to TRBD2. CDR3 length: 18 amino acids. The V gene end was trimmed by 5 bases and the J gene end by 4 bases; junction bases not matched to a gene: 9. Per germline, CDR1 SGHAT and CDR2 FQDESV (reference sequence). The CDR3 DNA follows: TGTGCCAGCAGCCTCCACCCGACTAGCGGGAGGGCCACCGGGGAGCTGTTTTTT. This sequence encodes CASSLHPTSGRATGELFF.

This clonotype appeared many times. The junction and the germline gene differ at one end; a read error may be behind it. CDR3 region: CASSLGGDNEQFF. CDR3 in DNA: TGTGCCAGCAGCCTGGGGGGGGACAATGAGCAGTTCTTC. V is TRBV5-1 and J is TRBJ2-1, with 7 bases lining up with TRBD2. CDR1 is SGHRS and CDR2 is YFSETQ in the germline V gene. The CDR3 length is 13 residues.

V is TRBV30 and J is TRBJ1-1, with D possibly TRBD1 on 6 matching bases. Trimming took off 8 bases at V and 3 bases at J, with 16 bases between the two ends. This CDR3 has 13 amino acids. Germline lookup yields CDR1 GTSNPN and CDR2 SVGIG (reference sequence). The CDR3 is CAGDRRGDTEAFF. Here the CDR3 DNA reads TGTGCCGGCGACAGGAGGGGTGACACTGAAGCTTTCTTT. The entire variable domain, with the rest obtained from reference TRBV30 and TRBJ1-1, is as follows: SQTIHQWPATLVQPVGSPLSLECTVEGTSNPNLYWYRQAAGRGLQLLFYSVGIGQISSEVPQNLSASRPQDRQFILSSKKLLLSDSGFYLCAGDRRGDTEAFFGQGTRLTVV.

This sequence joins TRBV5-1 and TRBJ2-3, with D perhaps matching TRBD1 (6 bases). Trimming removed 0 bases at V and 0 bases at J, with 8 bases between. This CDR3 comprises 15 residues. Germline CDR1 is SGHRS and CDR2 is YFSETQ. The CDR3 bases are TGCGCCAGCAGCTTGGGACAGGCTAGCACAGATACGCAGTATTTT. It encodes CASSLGQASTDTQYF.

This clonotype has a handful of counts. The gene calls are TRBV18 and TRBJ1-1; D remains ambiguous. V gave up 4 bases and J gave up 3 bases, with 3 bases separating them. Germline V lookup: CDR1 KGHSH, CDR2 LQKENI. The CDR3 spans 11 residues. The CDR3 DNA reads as TGTGCCAGCTCACAGGACACTGAAGCTTTCTTT. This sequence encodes CASSQDTEAFF.

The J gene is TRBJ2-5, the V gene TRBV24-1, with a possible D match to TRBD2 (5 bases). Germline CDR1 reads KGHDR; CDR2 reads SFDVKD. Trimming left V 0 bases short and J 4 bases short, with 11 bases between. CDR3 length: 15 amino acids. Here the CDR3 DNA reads TGTGCCACCAGTGATTTGCAGGATGGAGGAGAGACCCAGTACTTC. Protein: CATSDLQDGGETQYF.

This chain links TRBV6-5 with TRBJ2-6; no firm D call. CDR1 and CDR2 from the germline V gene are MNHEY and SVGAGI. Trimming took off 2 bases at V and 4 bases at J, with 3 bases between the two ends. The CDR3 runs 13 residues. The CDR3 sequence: CASSYEGANVLTF. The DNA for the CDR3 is TGTGCCAGCAGTTACGAGGGGGCCAACGTCCTGACTTTC.

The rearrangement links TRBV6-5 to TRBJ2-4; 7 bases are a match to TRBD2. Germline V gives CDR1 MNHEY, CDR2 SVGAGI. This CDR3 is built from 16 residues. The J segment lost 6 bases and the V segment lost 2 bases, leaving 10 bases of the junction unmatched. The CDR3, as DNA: TGTGCCAGCAGTTACAGGTTATCGGGGGGAGGAAACATTCAGTACTTC. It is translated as CASSYRLSGGGNIQYF.

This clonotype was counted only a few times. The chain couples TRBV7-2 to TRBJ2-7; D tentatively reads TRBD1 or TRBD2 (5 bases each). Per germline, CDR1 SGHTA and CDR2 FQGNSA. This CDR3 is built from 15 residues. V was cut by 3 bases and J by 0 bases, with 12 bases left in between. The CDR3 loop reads CASSFGGESSYEQYF. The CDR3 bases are TGTGCCAGCAGCTTTGGGGGAGAGAGCTCCTACGAGCAGTACTTC.

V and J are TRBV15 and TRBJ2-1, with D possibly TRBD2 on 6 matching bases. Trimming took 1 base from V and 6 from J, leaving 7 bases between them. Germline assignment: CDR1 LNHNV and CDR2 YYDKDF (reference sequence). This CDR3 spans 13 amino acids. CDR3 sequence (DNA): TGTGCCACCAGCAGAGGGGACTTCAATGAGCAGTTCTTC. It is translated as CATSRGDFNEQFF. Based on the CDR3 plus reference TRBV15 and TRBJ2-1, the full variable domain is DAMVIQNPRYQVTQFGKPVTLSCSQTLNHNVMYWYQQKSSQAPKLLFHYYDKDFNNEADTPDNFQSRRPNTSFCFLDIRSPGLGDTAMYLCATSRGDFNEQFFGPGTRLTVL.